This record looks at one TCR beta chain sequence and its context. This entry belongs to a study of blood T cell repertoires in COVID-19. Looking at the study overall: T cells, B-cell-depleted T cells, or PBMCs provided the cDNA or gDNA that served as material.

The CDR3 is 15 residues long. V dropped 3 bases and J dropped 2 bases, with 10 bases sitting between them. Germline lookup yields CDR1 MNHEY and CDR2 SMNVEV (reference sequence). This table comes from immunoSEQ multiplex PCR, and its TCRdb copy is limited to in-frame clones, with some not included. Among about 170,000 clones listed, approximately 87% were seen once. The sequence was obtained from a woman aged 60 to 75 with COVID-19, enrolled during active disease. J is TRBJ2-2 and V is TRBV27; tentatively, D is TRBD1 (5 bases). Sequencing input: peripheral blood. The chain's CDR3 is CASSFLGHNTGELFF. The CDR3 DNA follows: TGTGCCAGCAGTTTCCTTGGACACAACACCGGGGAGCTGTTTTTT.